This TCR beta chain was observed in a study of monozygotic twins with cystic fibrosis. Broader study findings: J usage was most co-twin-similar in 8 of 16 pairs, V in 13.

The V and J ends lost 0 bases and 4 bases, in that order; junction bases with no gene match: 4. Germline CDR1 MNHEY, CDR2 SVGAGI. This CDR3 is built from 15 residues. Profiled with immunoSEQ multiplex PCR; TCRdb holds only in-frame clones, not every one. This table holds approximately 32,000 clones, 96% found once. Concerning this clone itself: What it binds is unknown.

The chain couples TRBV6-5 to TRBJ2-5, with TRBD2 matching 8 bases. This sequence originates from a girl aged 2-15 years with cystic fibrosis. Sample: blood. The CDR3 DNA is TGTGCCAGCAGTTACTCGTCGGGGGGGGGAGAGACCCAGTACTTC. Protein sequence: CASSYSSGGGETQYF.